Listed below are T cell receptor beta chains from one sample, sequenced in a study of CD8 T cells in ankylosing spondylitis. Using its own MiXCR run on the 5' RACE reads, TCRdb lists one record per CDR3 protein. The sample includes 5,000 or so distinct CDR3 sequences, under 2.5% of them seen just once. Specimen: blood, either unsorted or a sorted T cell fraction (not recorded which). Receptor source: a male donor with ankylosing spondylitis or in good health (not recorded which). The CDR3 runs from the conserved cysteine through the conserved F or W. A D gene is named only where the DNA matches it firmly. Expanded clones get a size class; other rows say once, few or many, or leave the size out.

j_call: TRBJ1-2; clone_size: many; d_call: .; v_call: TRBV9; cdr3_aa: CASSPSRFTTYGYTF; cdr3_nt: TGTGCCAGCAGCCCAAGCAGGTTTACTACCTATGGCTACACCTTC
j_call: TRBJ2-1; clone_size: many; d_call: TRBD2; v_call: TRBV9; cdr3_aa: CASSVASSGYNEQFF; cdr3_nt: TGTGCCAGCAGCGTAGCGTCTAGCGGATACAATGAGCAGTTCTTC
j_call: TRBJ2-2; clone_size: many; d_call: .; v_call: TRBV9; cdr3_aa: CASSPTKTGELFF; cdr3_nt: TGTGCCAGCAGCCCGACAAAGACCGGGGAGCTGTTTTTT
j_call: TRBJ2-5; clone_size: many; d_call: .; v_call: TRBV23-1; cdr3_aa: CASSTQGRVETQYF; cdr3_nt: TGCGCCAGCAGTACCCAGGGGAGGGTGGAGACCCAGTACTTC
j_call: TRBJ2-1; clone_size: many; d_call: TRBD1; v_call: TRBV9; cdr3_aa: CASSSPAGTGMYNEQFF; cdr3_nt: TGTGCCAGCAGCTCACCTGCCGGGACAGGGATGTACAATGAGCAGTTCTTC
j_call: TRBJ2-3; clone_size: many; d_call: TRBD2; v_call: TRBV9; cdr3_aa: CASSFSGRSTDTQYF; cdr3_nt: TGTGCCAGCAGCTTTAGCGGGAGGAGCACAGATACGCAGTATTTT
j_call: TRBJ2-1; clone_size: many; d_call: TRBD2; v_call: TRBV9; cdr3_aa: CASSEDGLAESSYNEQFF; cdr3_nt: TGTGCCAGCAGCGAGGACGGACTAGCGGAAAGCTCCTACAATGAGCAGTTCTTC
j_call: TRBJ2-7; clone_size: many; d_call: TRBD1; v_call: TRBV9; cdr3_aa: CASSVGGDRADEQYF; cdr3_nt: TGTGCCAGCAGCGTAGGAGGAGACAGGGCGGACGAGCAGTACTTC
j_call: TRBJ2-3; clone_size: many; d_call: TRBD2; v_call: TRBV9; cdr3_aa: CASSDSGRASDTQYF; cdr3_nt: TGTGCCAGCAGCGATAGCGGGAGGGCCTCAGATACGCAGTATTTT
j_call: TRBJ2-3; clone_size: many; d_call: TRBD2; v_call: TRBV9; cdr3_aa: CASSGGTSGHTDTQYF; cdr3_nt: TGTGCCAGCAGCGGTGGGACTAGCGGACACACAGATACGCAGTATTTT
j_call: TRBJ2-1; clone_size: many; d_call: TRBD2; v_call: TRBV9; cdr3_aa: CASSVTSGSSYNEQFF; cdr3_nt: TGTGCCAGCAGCGTAACTAGCGGGAGCTCCTACAATGAGCAGTTCTTC
j_call: TRBJ2-7; clone_size: many; d_call: TRBD1; v_call: TRBV9; cdr3_aa: CASSPEDRGYEQYF; cdr3_nt: TGTGCCAGCAGCCCCGAGGACAGGGGGTACGAGCAGTACTTC
j_call: TRBJ2-7; clone_size: many; d_call: TRBD2; v_call: TRBV9; cdr3_aa: CASSVGSGTKEQYF; cdr3_nt: TGTGCCAGCAGCGTAGGTAGCGGGACGAAAGAGCAGTACTTC
j_call: TRBJ1-1; clone_size: many; d_call: .; v_call: TRBV9; cdr3_aa: CASSASRREGGTEAFF; cdr3_nt: TGTGCCAGCAGCGCTAGCAGGAGGGAGGGAGGAACTGAAGCTTTCTTT
j_call: TRBJ1-1; clone_size: many; d_call: .; v_call: TRBV9; cdr3_aa: CASSEAGNTEAFF; cdr3_nt: TGTGCCAGCAGCGAGGCGGGAAACACTGAAGCTTTCTTT
j_call: TRBJ2-7; clone_size: .; d_call: TRBD1; v_call: TRBV9; cdr3_aa: CASSVQQGDYEQYF; cdr3_nt: TGTGCCAGCAGCGTACAACAGGGGGACTACGAGCAGTACTTC
j_call: TRBJ2-5; clone_size: many; d_call: TRBD2; v_call: TRBV9; cdr3_aa: CASSPAGWRGETQYF; cdr3_nt: TGTGCCAGCAGCCCGGCCGGATGGCGGGGGGAGACCCAGTACTTC
j_call: TRBJ2-7; clone_size: medium-sized; d_call: .; v_call: TRBV29-1; cdr3_aa: CSGRGDLGAVPYEQYF; cdr3_nt: TGCAGCGGGAGGGGCGACCTGGGGGCCGTCCCCTACGAGCAGTACTTC
j_call: TRBJ2-1; clone_size: many; d_call: .; v_call: TRBV9; cdr3_aa: CASSFRLSSYNEQFF; cdr3_nt: TGTGCCAGCAGCTTCCGATTGAGCTCCTACAATGAGCAGTTCTTC
j_call: TRBJ2-7; clone_size: many; d_call: .; v_call: TRBV9; cdr3_aa: CASSEGGTYEQYF; cdr3_nt: TGTGCCAGCAGCGAGGGGGGGACCTACGAGCAGTACTTC
j_call: TRBJ2-7; clone_size: many; d_call: .; v_call: TRBV9; cdr3_aa: CASTPAAGTSIYEQYF; cdr3_nt: TGTGCCAGCACGCCCGCAGCCGGGACTTCAATCTACGAGCAGTACTTC
j_call: TRBJ2-5; clone_size: many; d_call: TRBD1; v_call: TRBV9; cdr3_aa: CASSVSSTGGETQYF; cdr3_nt: TGTGCCAGCAGCGTAAGTTCGACAGGGGGCGAGACCCAGTACTTC
j_call: TRBJ2-7; clone_size: many; d_call: TRBD2; v_call: TRBV9; cdr3_aa: CASSVDGGLAVYEQYF; cdr3_nt: TGTGCCAGCAGCGTAGACGGGGGACTAGCGGTCTACGAGCAGTACTTC
j_call: TRBJ2-1; clone_size: many; d_call: TRBD2; v_call: TRBV9; cdr3_aa: CASSVGLAVINEQFF; cdr3_nt: TGTGCCAGCAGCGTAGGGCTAGCGGTGATCAATGAGCAGTTCTTC
j_call: TRBJ1-6; clone_size: many; d_call: .; v_call: TRBV9; cdr3_aa: CASSARDGSSYNSPLHF; cdr3_nt: TGTGCCAGCAGCGCACGGGACGGGAGCTCCTATAATTCACCCCTCCACTTT
j_call: TRBJ2-1; clone_size: many; d_call: TRBD2; v_call: TRBV9; cdr3_aa: CASSVDSGGSYNEQFF; cdr3_nt: TGTGCCAGCAGCGTAGATAGCGGGGGGTCCTACAATGAGCAGTTCTTC
j_call: TRBJ1-2; clone_size: many; d_call: .; v_call: TRBV9; cdr3_aa: CASSAVQGSNYGYTF; cdr3_nt: TGTGCCAGCAGCGCGGTGCAAGGTTCTAACTATGGCTACACCTTC
j_call: TRBJ2-1; clone_size: many; d_call: TRBD1; v_call: TRBV9; cdr3_aa: CASSPEGAGYEQFF; cdr3_nt: TGTGCCAGCAGCCCCGAGGGGGCCGGATATGAGCAGTTCTTC
j_call: TRBJ2-3; clone_size: many; d_call: .; v_call: TRBV9; cdr3_aa: CASSLLKPEIDTQYF; cdr3_nt: TGTGCCAGCAGCCTGCTCAAACCGGAGATTGATACGCAGTATTTT
j_call: TRBJ1-1; clone_size: many; d_call: .; v_call: TRBV9; cdr3_aa: CASSVGGREAFF; cdr3_nt: TGTGCCAGCAGCGTAGGAGGCAGAGAAGCTTTCTTT
j_call: TRBJ2-1; clone_size: many; d_call: .; v_call: TRBV9; cdr3_aa: CASSVGGRAHNEQFF; cdr3_nt: TGTGCCAGCAGCGTAGGTGGACGCGCCCACAATGAGCAGTTCTTC
j_call: TRBJ2-1; clone_size: many; d_call: TRBD1; v_call: TRBV9; cdr3_aa: CASSVEGAVAYNEQFF; cdr3_nt: TGTGCCAGCAGCGTAGAGGGGGCAGTTGCCTACAATGAGCAGTTCTTC
j_call: TRBJ2-1; clone_size: many; d_call: TRBD2; v_call: TRBV9; cdr3_aa: CASSVGAGGLNEQFF; cdr3_nt: TGTGCCAGCAGCGTAGGGGCGGGAGGGCTTAATGAGCAGTTCTTC
j_call: TRBJ2-7; clone_size: many; d_call: .; v_call: TRBV15; cdr3_aa: CATSSPTGQTYEQYF; cdr3_nt: TGTGCCACCAGCAGCCCCACGGGACAAACCTACGAGCAGTACTTC
j_call: TRBJ2-3; clone_size: medium-sized; d_call: .; v_call: TRBV9; cdr3_aa: CASSVDGSTDTQYF; cdr3_nt: TGTGCCAGCAGCGTAGACGGGAGCACAGATACGCAGTATTTT
j_call: TRBJ2-7; clone_size: many; d_call: TRBD1; v_call: TRBV9; cdr3_aa: CASSVEQQTGFYEQYF; cdr3_nt: TGTGCCAGCAGCGTAGAACAGCAGACAGGGTTCTACGAGCAGTACTTC
j_call: TRBJ2-7; clone_size: many; d_call: .; v_call: TRBV9; cdr3_aa: CASSVGSLSSYEQYF; cdr3_nt: TGTGCCAGCAGCGTAGGTTCCCTCAGCTCCTACGAGCAGTACTTC
j_call: TRBJ2-7; clone_size: many; d_call: .; v_call: TRBV9; cdr3_aa: CASSVGESSTYEQYF; cdr3_nt: TGTGCCAGCAGCGTAGGGGAGAGCTCCACGTACGAGCAGTACTTC
j_call: TRBJ2-1; clone_size: many; d_call: .; v_call: TRBV9; cdr3_aa: CASSVHGAEGLYNEQFF; cdr3_nt: TGTGCCAGCAGCGTCCACGGGGCGGAAGGCCTCTACAATGAGCAGTTCTTC
j_call: TRBJ2-2; clone_size: .; d_call: .; v_call: TRBV9; cdr3_aa: CASSPSGSTGELFF; cdr3_nt: TGTGCCAGCAGCCCTTCCGGGAGCACCGGGGAGCTGTTTTTT
j_call: TRBJ2-3; clone_size: medium-sized; d_call: .; v_call: TRBV9; cdr3_aa: CASSVGRADTQYF; cdr3_nt: TGTGCCAGCAGCGTGGGCCGGGCGGATACGCAGTATTTT
j_call: TRBJ2-7; clone_size: many; d_call: TRBD2; v_call: TRBV9; cdr3_aa: CASSGGLAGNSYEQYF; cdr3_nt: TGTGCCAGCAGCGGGGGCCTAGCGGGGAACTCCTACGAGCAGTACTTC
j_call: TRBJ2-7; clone_size: medium-sized; d_call: TRBD1; v_call: TRBV9; cdr3_aa: CASSVTGGSYEQYF; cdr3_nt: TGTGCCAGCAGCGTCACAGGGGGCTCCTACGAGCAGTACTTC
j_call: TRBJ2-2; clone_size: many; d_call: .; v_call: TRBV9; cdr3_aa: CASSDTGELFF; cdr3_nt: TGTGCCAGCAGCGACACCGGGGAGCTGTTTTTT
j_call: TRBJ2-7; clone_size: many; d_call: TRBD1; v_call: TRBV9; cdr3_aa: CASSVDRGGGYEQYF; cdr3_nt: TGTGCCAGCAGCGTAGACAGGGGTGGAGGCTACGAGCAGTACTTC
j_call: TRBJ1-1; clone_size: many; d_call: .; v_call: TRBV9; cdr3_aa: CASNSGEGTEAFF; cdr3_nt: TGTGCCAGCAACTCGGGGGAGGGCACTGAAGCTTTCTTT
j_call: TRBJ2-1; clone_size: many; d_call: .; v_call: TRBV9; cdr3_aa: CASSVGIVVDEQFF; cdr3_nt: TGTGCCAGCAGCGTCGGCATCGTGGTCGATGAGCAGTTCTTC
j_call: TRBJ1-1; clone_size: many; d_call: .; v_call: TRBV9; cdr3_aa: CASSVGGPNTEAFF; cdr3_nt: TGTGCCAGCAGCGTAGGGGGACCAAACACTGAAGCTTTCTTT
j_call: TRBJ2-2; clone_size: many; d_call: TRBD1; v_call: TRBV9; cdr3_aa: CASSVARDSYTGELFF; cdr3_nt: TGTGCCAGCAGCGTGGCCCGGGACAGCTACACCGGGGAGCTGTTTTTT
j_call: TRBJ2-1; clone_size: many; d_call: .; v_call: TRBV9; cdr3_aa: CASSVGVGTNNEQFF; cdr3_nt: TGTGCCAGCAGCGTAGGAGTGGGGACCAACAATGAGCAGTTCTTC
j_call: TRBJ2-4; clone_size: medium-sized; d_call: TRBD2; v_call: TRBV9; cdr3_aa: CASSVVTGGLQYF; cdr3_nt: TGTGCCAGCAGCGTAGTGACGGGAGGCCTTCAGTACTTC
j_call: TRBJ2-1; clone_size: medium-sized; d_call: .; v_call: TRBV9; cdr3_aa: CASSVARAGDNEQFF; cdr3_nt: TGTGCCAGCAGCGTGGCAAGGGCTGGGGACAATGAGCAGTTCTTC
j_call: TRBJ2-3; clone_size: many; d_call: TRBD2; v_call: TRBV9; cdr3_aa: CASSVGFIREGSTDTQYF; cdr3_nt: TGTGCCAGCAGCGTAGGATTCATTAGGGAGGGTAGCACAGATACGCAGTATTTT
j_call: TRBJ2-7; clone_size: many; d_call: .; v_call: TRBV9; cdr3_aa: CASSVGGKEGEQYF; cdr3_nt: TGTGCCAGCAGCGTAGGGGGGAAGGAAGGCGAGCAGTACTTC